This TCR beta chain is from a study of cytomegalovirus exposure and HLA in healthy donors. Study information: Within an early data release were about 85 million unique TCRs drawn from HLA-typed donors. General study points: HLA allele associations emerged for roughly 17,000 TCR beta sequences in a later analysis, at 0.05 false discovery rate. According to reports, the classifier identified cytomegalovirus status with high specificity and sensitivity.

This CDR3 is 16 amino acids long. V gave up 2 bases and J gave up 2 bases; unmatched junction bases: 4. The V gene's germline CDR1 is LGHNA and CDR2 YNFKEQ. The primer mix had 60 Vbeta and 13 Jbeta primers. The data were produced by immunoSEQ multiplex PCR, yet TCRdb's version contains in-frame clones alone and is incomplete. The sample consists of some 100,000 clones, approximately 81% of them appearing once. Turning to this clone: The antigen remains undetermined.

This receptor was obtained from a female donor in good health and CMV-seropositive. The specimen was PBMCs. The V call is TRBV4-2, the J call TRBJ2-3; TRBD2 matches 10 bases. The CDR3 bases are TGTGCCAGCAGCCAACGGACTAGCGGTTTCACAGATACGCAGTATTTT. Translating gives CASSQRTSGFTDTQYF.